A selection of T cell receptor beta chains follows, all from one sample in a study of control samples from healthy donors and cancer patients. Assay used: immunoSEQ multiplex PCR; TCRdb lists only in-frame clones, some missing. The sample includes 73,000 or so clones, less than 90% of them seen just once. Sample: blood. These receptors were obtained from a woman aged 50 to 60 in good health. CDR3s include the opening cysteine and the closing phenylalanine or tryptophan. Each record gives: J gene, CDR3 length, D gene, V gene, clone size, CDR3 DNA, CDR3 protein. D genes are given only for firm matches. Size values are once, few and many counts, or a class for expanded clones, and some rows have none.

J: TRBJ2-1; length: 17; D: TRBD2; V: TRBV6-1; size: few; DNA: TGTGCCAGCAGTGGACACTCGCGACTAGCGGGAGTGAATGAGCAGTTCTTC; CDR3: CASSGHSRLAGVNEQFF
J: TRBJ2-7; length: 14; D: .; V: TRBV6-5; size: .; DNA: TGTGCCAGCAGGGGGAGGGGGAGGGCTTACGAGCAGTACTTC; CDR3: CASRGRGRAYEQYF
J: TRBJ1-4; length: 15; D: .; V: TRBV27; size: .; DNA: TGTGCCAGCAGTTTCTTTCGGGGGCAGGGTGAAAAACTGTTTTTT; CDR3: CASSFFRGQGEKLFF
J: TRBJ1-2; length: 14; D: .; V: TRBV28; size: .; DNA: TGTGCCAGCAGTTTATCGCAAGTAAACTATGGCTACACCTTC; CDR3: CASSLSQVNYGYTF
J: TRBJ2-3; length: 14; D: .; V: TRBV18; size: .; DNA: TGTGCCAGCTCACCCACAACCAATACAGATACGCAGTATTTT; CDR3: CASSPTTNTDTQYF
J: TRBJ2-2; length: 16; D: TRBD2; V: TRBV4-2; size: .; DNA: TGTGCCAGCAGTTTCGGGACTAGCGGGAGTGTCGGGGAGCTGTTTTTT; CDR3: CASSFGTSGSVGELFF
J: TRBJ2-1; length: 11; D: .; V: TRBV4-2; size: .; DNA: TGTGCCAGCAGCCAATTCAATGAGCAGTTCTTC; CDR3: CASSQFNEQFF
J: TRBJ2-3; length: 14; D: TRBD1; V: TRBV3-1/TRBV3-2; size: .; DNA: TGTGCCAGCAGCCCCACAGGGGGCACAGATACGCAGTATTTT; CDR3: CASSPTGGTDTQYF
J: TRBJ2-7; length: 13; D: .; V: TRBV15; size: .; DNA: TGTGCCACCCAAGCAGAGGGAACCTACGAGCAGTACTTC; CDR3: CATQAEGTYEQYF
J: TRBJ2-1; length: 13; D: .; V: TRBV7-3; size: few; DNA: TGTGCCAGCAGCCGTAGCGGAAACAATGAGCAGTTCTTC; CDR3: CASSRSGNNEQFF
J: TRBJ2-4; length: 14; D: .; V: TRBV20-1; size: once; DNA: TGCAGTGCTAGTCGGGGGGCAACCAAAAACATTCAGTACTTC; CDR3: CSASRGATKNIQYF
J: TRBJ2-7; length: 22; D: TRBD2; V: TRBV18; size: .; DNA: TGTGCCAGCTCACGGCTGGTTCAGGGTCCCCTGACTAGCGGGAGTATGGCCTACGAGCAGTACTTC; CDR3: CASSRLVQGPLTSGSMAYEQYF
J: TRBJ1-3; length: 14; D: .; V: TRBV5-6; size: .; DNA: TGTGCCAGCAGCCCGCCGGACAATGGAAACACCATATATTTT; CDR3: CASSPPDNGNTIYF
J: TRBJ1-4; length: 16; D: TRBD1; V: TRBV6-1; size: .; DNA: TGTGCCAGCAGTGAAAGGACCACAGGGGGTGGGGAAAAACTGTTTTTT; CDR3: CASSERTTGGGEKLFF
J: TRBJ1-2; length: 15; D: .; V: TRBV18; size: .; DNA: TGTGCCAGCTCACCACCCGATCTTACAAAGGGGGGCTACACCTTC; CDR3: CASSPPDLTKGGYTF
J: TRBJ2-7; length: 15; D: .; V: TRBV19; size: .; DNA: TGTGCCAGTAGTCTCGCGGGACGCCCGACCTACGAGCAGTACTTC; CDR3: CASSLAGRPTYEQYF
J: TRBJ2-7; length: 14; D: TRBD1; V: TRBV5-1; size: few; DNA: TGCGCCAGCAGCCCCTCGACAGGGGAAGGCGAGCAGTACTTC; CDR3: CASSPSTGEGEQYF
J: TRBJ2-1; length: 13; D: .; V: TRBV28; size: .; DNA: TGTGCCAGCAGTCAAGAGGGGGTTAGCGAGCAGTTCTTC; CDR3: CASSQEGVSEQFF
J: TRBJ2-7; length: 18; D: .; V: TRBV4-1; size: .; DNA: TGCGCCAGCAGCCAAGAGGGGATCGGGACCCTCACCACATACGAGCAGTACTTC; CDR3: CASSQEGIGTLTTYEQYF
J: TRBJ2-3; length: 9; D: .; V: TRBV20-1; size: .; DNA: TGCAGTGCTAGACAGCGCGAGTATTTT; CDR3: CSARQREYF
J: TRBJ2-6; length: 17; D: .; V: TRBV30; size: .; DNA: TGTGCCTGGAGTGTAGGGGGGCGAGGGTCTGGGGCCAACGTCCTGACTTTC; CDR3: CAWSVGGRGSGANVLTF
J: TRBJ1-3; length: 13; D: TRBD1; V: TRBV12-3/TRBV12-4; size: once; DNA: TGTGCCAGCAGCCTGGACAGGGTCAACACCATATATTTT; CDR3: CASSLDRVNTIYF
J: TRBJ1-3; length: 15; D: .; V: TRBV10-3; size: .; DNA: TGTGCCATCAGTGAGTTGGGTTACTCTGGAAACACCATATATTTT; CDR3: CAISELGYSGNTIYF
J: TRBJ2-5; length: 13; D: .; V: TRBV29-1; size: .; DNA: TGCAGCGTTACTCGTTCGGTTCAAGAGACCCAGTACTTC; CDR3: CSVTRSVQETQYF
J: TRBJ2-7; length: 15; D: TRBD2; V: TRBV11-2; size: .; DNA: TGTGCCAGCAGCTTACAACTAGCGAGTTCCTACGAGCAGTACTTC; CDR3: CASSLQLASSYEQYF
J: TRBJ2-7; length: 13; D: .; V: TRBV27; size: .; DNA: TGTGCCAGCCGCAAGTACAGCTCCTACGAGCAGTACTTC; CDR3: CASRKYSSYEQYF
J: TRBJ2-7; length: 13; D: TRBD1; V: TRBV5-1; size: .; DNA: TGCGCCAGCAGCCCCGGGGACAGATACGAGCAGTACTTC; CDR3: CASSPGDRYEQYF
J: TRBJ2-7; length: 16; D: TRBD2; V: TRBV9; size: .; DNA: TGTGCCAGCAGCGCCAGGCCGGGAGGAAGGCCCTCCGAGCAGTACTTC; CDR3: CASSARPGGRPSEQYF
J: TRBJ2-1; length: 17; D: TRBD2; V: TRBV24-1; size: .; DNA: TGTGCCACCAGTGATTCCCACCCTAGCGGGAGACGCAATGAGCAGTTCTTC; CDR3: CATSDSHPSGRRNEQFF
J: TRBJ1-1; length: 11; D: .; V: TRBV20-1; size: .; DNA: TGCAGTGCTAGAGAGAACACTGAAGCTTTCTTT; CDR3: CSARENTEAFF
J: TRBJ2-1; length: 15; D: .; V: TRBV12-5; size: .; DNA: TGTGCTAGTGGTTTTGGCGAACCTTCCTACAATGAGCAGTTCTTC; CDR3: CASGFGEPSYNEQFF
J: TRBJ1-5; length: 17; D: .; V: TRBV19; size: .; DNA: TGTGCCAGTAGTATAGGCCGGGACACTCATAGCAATCAGCCCCAGCATTTT; CDR3: CASSIGRDTHSNQPQHF
J: TRBJ2-5; length: 12; D: TRBD2; V: TRBV28; size: .; DNA: TGTGCCAGCAGTTCCGGGAGGGAGACCCAGTACTTC; CDR3: CASSSGRETQYF
J: TRBJ2-7; length: 14; D: .; V: TRBV5-6; size: .; DNA: TGTGCCAGCAGCCTCGCGGGACGGACCTACGAGCAGTACTTC; CDR3: CASSLAGRTYEQYF
J: TRBJ2-4; length: 15; D: .; V: TRBV30; size: once; DNA: TGTGCCTGGAGTTTCGACGGGGGAGCCAAAAACATTCAGTACTTC; CDR3: CAWSFDGGAKNIQYF
J: TRBJ1-1; length: 15; D: .; V: TRBV9; size: .; DNA: TGTGCCAGCAGCGTAGAGGCCAGACTTAACACTGAAGCTTTCTTT; CDR3: CASSVEARLNTEAFF
J: TRBJ2-3; length: 16; D: .; V: TRBV28; size: few; DNA: TGTGCCAGCAGCGACTGGCGGGCCCTTTTTGGAGATACGCAGTATTTT; CDR3: CASSDWRALFGDTQYF
J: TRBJ1-5; length: 14; D: .; V: TRBV25-1; size: .; DNA: TGTGCCAGCAGTGATGCAGGTTTGCGACAGCCCCAGCATTTT; CDR3: CASSDAGLRQPQHF
J: TRBJ2-7; length: 14; D: TRBD2; V: TRBV27; size: .; DNA: TGTGCCAGCAGTCTGGGACTACAGGAATACGAGCAGTACTTC; CDR3: CASSLGLQEYEQYF
J: TRBJ2-5; length: 11; D: .; V: TRBV6-1; size: .; DNA: TGTGCCAGCAGTGACCAGGGGACCCAGTACTTC; CDR3: CASSDQGTQYF
J: TRBJ1-1; length: 15; D: TRBD1; V: TRBV6-4; size: .; DNA: TGTGCCAGCAGTCCCGGCGGACAGGGTCCCACGAGGGCTTTCTTT; CDR3: CASSPGGQGPTRAFF
J: TRBJ1-3; length: 15; D: .; V: TRBV9; size: few; DNA: TGTGCCAGCAGCGCAGATCAGGGCTCTGGAAACACCATATATTTT; CDR3: CASSADQGSGNTIYF
J: TRBJ2-7; length: 16; D: .; V: TRBV12-5; size: .; DNA: TGTGCTAGTGGTTTGGTACCGGCAGGGAGCCCCTACGAGCAGTACTTC; CDR3: CASGLVPAGSPYEQYF
J: TRBJ1-5; length: 13; D: .; V: TRBV19; size: few; DNA: TGTGCCAGTAGTTTACCGCTCAATCAGCCCCAGCATTTT; CDR3: CASSLPLNQPQHF
J: TRBJ2-2; length: 14; D: TRBD2; V: TRBV7-3; size: .; DNA: TGTGCCAGCAGCCGGACTAGCGGGTCCGGGGAGCTGTTTTTT; CDR3: CASSRTSGSGELFF
J: TRBJ2-2; length: 11; D: .; V: TRBV10-2; size: .; DNA: TGCGCCAGCAGTGGGATCGGGGAGCTGTTTTTT; CDR3: CASSGIGELFF
J: TRBJ2-3; length: 19; D: TRBD2; V: TRBV15; size: few; DNA: TGTGCCACCAGCAGAGGGACCGGGACTAGCTCGGGAGCAGAGGATACGCAGTATTTT; CDR3: CATSRGTGTSSGAEDTQYF
J: TRBJ1-2; length: 12; D: .; V: TRBV5-1; size: .; DNA: TGCGCCAGCAGTTGGTCAGGGGAAGGCTACACCTTC; CDR3: CASSWSGEGYTF
J: TRBJ2-1; length: 12; D: .; V: TRBV29-1; size: few; DNA: TGCAGCGTTACCCCCGCAATCAATGAGCAGTTCTTC; CDR3: CSVTPAINEQFF
J: TRBJ2-4; length: 18; D: .; V: TRBV12-5; size: .; DNA: TGTGCTAGTGGTTTGGCACTAGCCCGGGTCGGGACCAAAAACATTCAGTACTTC; CDR3: CASGLALARVGTKNIQYF
J: TRBJ2-5; length: 14; D: .; V: TRBV10-3; size: .; DNA: TGTGCCATCAGTGAAGTTCGGGTGTCGGAGACCCAGTACTTC; CDR3: CAISEVRVSETQYF
J: TRBJ1-5; length: 16; D: .; V: TRBV5-5; size: .; DNA: TGTGCCAGCAGCTTGGTGGCAGGCCCGGGGGCTCAGCCCCAGCATTTT; CDR3: CASSLVAGPGAQPQHF
J: TRBJ2-1; length: 18; D: TRBD2; V: TRBV28; size: .; DNA: TGTGCCAGCAGTTCACCAGCGACTAGCGGGAGGGCCTTTAATGAGCAGTTCTTC; CDR3: CASSSPATSGRAFNEQFF
J: TRBJ1-2; length: 14; D: .; V: TRBV19; size: .; DNA: TGTGCCAGTAGTGGCCGACAGGTGGCCTATGGCTACACCTTC; CDR3: CASSGRQVAYGYTF
J: TRBJ2-5; length: 12; D: .; V: TRBV14; size: once; DNA: TGTGCCAGCAGCGCCGGGGGAGAGACCCAGTACTTC; CDR3: CASSAGGETQYF
J: TRBJ1-1; length: 19; D: TRBD1; V: TRBV7-9; size: once; DNA: TGTGCCAGCAGCCTTTTAAGGCGACGGGACAGGGGGCGGAACACTGAAGCTTTCTTT; CDR3: CASSLLRRRDRGRNTEAFF
J: TRBJ2-2; length: 15; D: TRBD1; V: TRBV28; size: .; DNA: TGTGCCAGCAGTTCCTCAGGGGGTGGGACCGGGGAGCTGTTTTTT; CDR3: CASSSSGGGTGELFF